This T cell receptor beta chain was identified in a study of shared clonotypes between healthy human individuals. Study-wide results and limits: In several donors, about 5% of naive CD4 clonotypes appeared in common. Enrolling few donors narrowed the genetic and exposure-history diversity that was represented. Memory subsets had estimated richness that was generally smaller than that of naive subsets.

V lost 5 bases, J lost 0 bases, and 17 bases lay in between. The CDR3 has 17 residues. Looked up from germline, CDR1 is SGHRS and CDR2 is YFSETQ. The data were produced by immunoSEQ multiplex PCR, yet TCRdb's version contains in-frame clones alone and is incomplete. The sample includes about 2.3 million clones, about 92% of them seen just once. All donors were healthy HIV-negative adults lacking recent acute infections or vaccinations. In the case of this clone: The antigen is undetermined.

The chain couples TRBV5-1 to TRBJ1-4; possible D gene TRBD1, 6 bases. The sequence came from a man aged 18 to 30 in good health. Some clones in this sample may be carry-over from other donors' samples. Material for sequencing was naive CD4+ T cells from PBMCs. Subset here: CD45RA+ positively selected. CDR3: CASRPGASLATNEKLFF. For the CDR3, the DNA is TGCGCCAGCAGACCGGGGGCATCGCTAGCAACTAATGAAAAACTGTTTTTT.